Shown below are 10 T cell receptor beta chains from a single sample sequenced in a study of identical twins. Each CDR3 protein gets one entry after TCRdb re-called the 5' RACE reads with MiXCR. The sample holds fewer than 550,000 distinct CDR3 sequences; roughly an eighth are singletons and the top ten take approximately 0.9%. These data were also filed under a second study, of yellow fever vaccine responses in identical twins.

Sequencing was performed on CD4+ T cells sorted from blood. The receptors here all came from a woman between 18 and 29 years old in good health.

The chain employs TRBV6-1 and TRBJ2-7; possibly TRBD1 or TRBD2 for D (7 bases each). This CDR3 is 14 amino acids long. With 6 bases removed from V and 5 bases from J, the gap between germline ends came to 17 bases. The germline gives CDR1 MNHNS, CDR2 SASEGT. The CDR3 coding sequence is TGTGCCAGCAGGAGACAGGGAGGGTCCCACGAGCAGTACTTC. It encodes CASRRQGGSHEQYF.

The CDR3 sequence is CASSSVAGENYNEQFF. The CDR3 DNA is TGTGCCAGCAGCTCAGTAGCGGGCGAAAACTACAATGAGCAGTTCTTC. The gene calls are TRBV7-9 and TRBJ2-1, with 7 bases matching TRBD2. This CDR3 comprises 16 residues. Germline V CDR1 and CDR2: SEHNR, FQNEAQ (reference sequence). V lost 4 bases, J lost 3 bases, and 9 bases stayed unmatched.

This clonotype was detected a few times. V usage is TRBV5-1 and J usage is TRBJ2-7; D is ambiguous. V was trimmed by 1 base and J by 7 bases, leaving 18 bases between them. The germline V gene encodes CDR1 SGHRS and CDR2 YFSETQ. This CDR3 region has 15 residues. The CDR3 is CASSLRSVGPLEQYF. CDR3 nucleotide sequence: TGCGCCAGCAGCTTGAGGTCAGTGGGCCCTTTGGAGCAGTACTTC.

About this clonotype itself: This could be a read error, since a much larger clone is one nucleotide away. V is TRBV12-3 or TRBV12-4 and J is TRBJ1-1, with D possibly matching TRBD1 (5 bases). CDR3 length equals 16 residues. The CDR3 bases are TGTGCCAGCACCCTTAAAGGGGCAGCCATGGACACTGGAGCTTTCTTT. This codes for CASTLKGAAMDTGAFF.

The CDR3 reads CSARGAEFPPYEQYF. CDR3 in DNA: TGCAGTGCTCGAGGAGCTGAATTTCCCCCCTACGAGCAGTACTTC. This chain joins TRBV20-1 and TRBJ2-7; D uncertain. V was cut by 5 bases and J by 2 bases, with 19 bases left in between. Germline CDR1 is DFQATT and CDR2 is SNEGSKA (reference sequence). The CDR3 consists of 15 residues.

The chain is built from TRBV7-9 and TRBJ1-2; 8 nucleotides match TRBD1. The CDR3 is 15 residues long. Germline loops: CDR1 SEHNR, CDR2 FQNEAQ (reference sequence). J lost 4 bases, V lost 0 bases, and 4 bases had no gene match. The CDR3 DNA reads as TGTGCCAGCAGCTTAGCGGGGGGACAGGTCTATGGCTACACCTTC. Protein product: CASSLAGGQVYGYTF.

There are many counts of this clonotype. The chain employs TRBV5-1 and TRBJ2-7; 10 positions agree with TRBD1. Germline-derived CDR1 and CDR2 are SGHRS and YFSETQ. This CDR3 contains 15 residues. The trim removed 4 bases at V and 1 base at J, leaving 5 bases unmatched. DNA of the CDR3: TGCGCCAGCAGCCTGGGACAGGGGCGTTCCTACGAGCAGTACTTC. It translates to CASSLGQGRSYEQYF. Drawing the rest from reference TRBV5-1 and TRBJ2-7, the complete variable domain is KAGVTQTPRYLIKTRGQQVTLSCSPISGHRSVSWYQQTPGQGLQFLFEYFSETQRNKGNFPGRFSGRQFSNSRSEMNVSTLELGDSALYLCASSLGQGRSYEQYFGPGTRLTVT.

The chain employs TRBV3-1 and TRBJ2-3; TRBD2 might be the D (6 bases). This CDR3 spans 16 amino acids. Between the trimmed V and J ends, which lost 2 bases and 3 bases, there was a span of 15 bases. From germline, CDR1 is LGHDT and CDR2 YNNKEL (reference sequence). The CDR3 is CASSQRRAGLTDTQYF. The DNA for the CDR3 is TGTGCCAGCAGCCAACGGAGGGCCGGTTTGACAGATACGCAGTATTTT.

This chain joins TRBV7-2 and TRBJ2-7; 9 bases are a match to TRBD1. Germline V gives CDR1 SGHTA, CDR2 FQGNSA. With 0 bases clipped from V and 6 bases from J, the junction kept 0 bases outside the gene matches. The CDR3 extends over 13 amino acids. The CDR3, as DNA: TGTGCCAGCAGCTTAGCGACAGGGGGCGAGCAGTACTTC. Translating gives CASSLATGGEQYF.

This chain links TRBV2 with TRBJ2-6; unclear D gene. Germline V gene data show CDR1 as SNHLY and CDR2 as FYNNEI. CDR3 length: 15 amino acids. Trimming left V 3 bases short and J 0 bases short, with 6 bases between. CDR3 DNA sequence: TGTGCCAGCAGTGAGTTCCTCTCTGGGGCCAACGTCCTGACTTTC. Residues: CASSEFLSGANVLTF. Based on the CDR3 plus reference TRBV2 and TRBJ2-6, the full variable domain is EPEVTQTPSHQVTQMGQEVILRCVPISNHLYFYWYRQILGQKVEFLVSFYNNEISEKSEIFDDQFSVERPDGSNFTLKIRSTKLEDSAMYFCASSEFLSGANVLTFGAGSRLTVL.